This TCR beta chain stems from a study of T cell therapy after organ transplantation (dated by TCRdb to between 2017 and 2020). Concerning the study at large: The therapy products consisted of autologous CMV-specific T cells grown in vitro for 2 to 3 weeks using a peptide pool of 30 HLA class I and II CMV epitopes. Of the 10 or so patients, eight were classified as clinical responders and two as nonresponders. Pretherapy peripheral blood samples were collected before commencement of T cell therapy. Each patient got up to 6 T cell doses, given every 2 weeks, and was then monitored for approximately 31 weeks after finishing therapy. The study was a follow-up TRBV repertoire analysis of an open-label phase I trial of autologous CMV-specific adoptive T cell therapy in solid-organ transplant recipients. Patients received a median of 1.92 x 10^8 CMV-specific T cells across 2 to 6 intravenous infusions. Long-term post-therapy samples were available for only about 85% of the 10 patients. The study at large found these results: Reconstitution after therapy appeared to involve both transferred clonotypes and endogenous clonotypes that were not detected in the therapy products. Few detected expansions in nonresponders may reflect reduced sample coverage from poor CD8+ T cell yield. Before therapy, nonresponders had marked clonal expansions, and their repertoires changed minimally after therapy. The fold change in CD8 clonality after therapy was inversely correlated with pretherapy clonality, which suggests that less biased repertoires were more open to remodeling. The small cohort prevented assessing confounders such as concurrent antirejection and antiviral medications.

TRB CDR3 regions were amplified from genomic DNA with the immunoSEQ two-step, bias-controlled multiplex PCR assay. Sequencing of CDR3 libraries was carried out on an Illumina NextSeq 500. On the authors' methods: The immunoSEQ Analyzer platform was used for initial alignment and bioinformatics, including bias normalization against synthetic CDR3 analogs. Annotation of V, D and J genes was based on the definitions in the IMGT database. VDJtools version 1.1.10 and the R package tcR version 2.2.1.11 were used with default settings for further TRBV analyses. GLIPH analysis was done using default settings in version 1.0. In CDR3 sequences with at least 5 reads, significant changes in clonotype frequency were tested by a 2-sided binomial test with Benjamini-Hochberg correction (alpha = 0.01). TCRdb mirrors the immuneACCESS table, restricted to in-frame sequences. Some clones are absent from its copies; in checked studies, under half trace to an unresolved V gene, and the reason for the others is unknown. For V, J and clone size, that table is used; D and trimming come from the DNA. In all, the sample holds some 47,000 clones, and about 95% of those were seen once. Jointly, the top ten make up about 3.1% of the sample.

Comment on this clone: The specificity of this receptor is unknown. No much larger clone is present one base from it, and per-base qualities are unavailable.

Taken from cysteine to phenylalanine, the CDR3 has 13 residues. Only the CDR3 DNA stays, 39 bases, in frame from base 1. The germline V gene supplies CDR1 MNHEY and CDR2 SVGAGI. V is shortened by 0 bases, J by 5 bases, and the region joining them spans 7 bases. Sample time point, as interpreted from the label and publication: before start of T cell therapy. The patients had received solid-organ transplants and had cytomegalovirus that was drug-resistant/recurrent. Nine to ten trial participants were selected for repertoire analysis based on availability of post-therapy peripheral blood mononuclear cells. A BD FACSAria III was used to sort viable CD3+CD8+CD4- lymphocytes from PBMCs. Genomic DNA was extracted from sorted cells with the Qiagen DNeasy Kit.

The chain joins TRBV6-5 to TRBJ1-1; the D gene assignment is ambiguous. The receptor was isolated from a human patient who had received a solid organ transplant and had CMV disease. The sample consisted of CD8+ T cells from blood, taken before autologous CMV-specific T cell therapy. The CDR3 reads CASSYSGRTEAFF. The nucleotide sequence is TGTGCCAGCAGTTACTCGGGGAGGACTGAAGCTTTCTTT.